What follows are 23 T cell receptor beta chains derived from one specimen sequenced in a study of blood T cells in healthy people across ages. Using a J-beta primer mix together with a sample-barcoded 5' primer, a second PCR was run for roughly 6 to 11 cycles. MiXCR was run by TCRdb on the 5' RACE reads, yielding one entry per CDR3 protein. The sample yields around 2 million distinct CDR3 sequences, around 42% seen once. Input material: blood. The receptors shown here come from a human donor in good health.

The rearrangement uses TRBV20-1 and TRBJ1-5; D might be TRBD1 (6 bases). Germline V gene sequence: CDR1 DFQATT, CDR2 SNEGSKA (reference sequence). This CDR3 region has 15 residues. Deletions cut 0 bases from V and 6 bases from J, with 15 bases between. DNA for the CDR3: TGCAGTGCTAGAGATCTGGGGGGCGCAGGTCAGCCCCAGCATTTT. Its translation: CSARDLGGAGQPQHF.

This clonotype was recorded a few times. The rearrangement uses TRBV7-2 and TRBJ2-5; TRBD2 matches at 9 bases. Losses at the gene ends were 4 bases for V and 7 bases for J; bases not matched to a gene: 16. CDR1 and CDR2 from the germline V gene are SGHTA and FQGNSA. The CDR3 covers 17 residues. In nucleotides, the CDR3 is TGTGCCAGCAGCTCGGACCTAGCGGGGACCCCCATCGGGACCCAGTACTTC. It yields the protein CASSSDLAGTPIGTQYF.

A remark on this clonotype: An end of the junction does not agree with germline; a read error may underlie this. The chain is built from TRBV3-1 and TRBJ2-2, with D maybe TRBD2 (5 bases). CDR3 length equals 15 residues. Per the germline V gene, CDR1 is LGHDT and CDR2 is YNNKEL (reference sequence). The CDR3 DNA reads TGTGCCAGCAGCCAAGTGGTCAGCGGAACCGGAGAGCTGTTTTTT. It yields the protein CASSQVVSGTGELFF.

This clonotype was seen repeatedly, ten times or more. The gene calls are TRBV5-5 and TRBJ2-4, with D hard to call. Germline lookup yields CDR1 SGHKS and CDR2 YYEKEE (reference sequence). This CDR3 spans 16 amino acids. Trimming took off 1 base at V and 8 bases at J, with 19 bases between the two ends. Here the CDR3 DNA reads TGTGCCAGCAGCTTGAATGTGGGTCACCCTGGGGACATTCAGTACTTC. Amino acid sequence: CASSLNVGHPGDIQYF.

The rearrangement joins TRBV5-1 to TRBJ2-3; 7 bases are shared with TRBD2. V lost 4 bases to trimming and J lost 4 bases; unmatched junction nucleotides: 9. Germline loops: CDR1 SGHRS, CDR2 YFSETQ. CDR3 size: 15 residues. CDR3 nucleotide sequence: TGCGCCAGCAGCGTTCAGGCGGGGGTGCCAGATACGCAGTATTTT. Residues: CASSVQAGVPDTQYF.

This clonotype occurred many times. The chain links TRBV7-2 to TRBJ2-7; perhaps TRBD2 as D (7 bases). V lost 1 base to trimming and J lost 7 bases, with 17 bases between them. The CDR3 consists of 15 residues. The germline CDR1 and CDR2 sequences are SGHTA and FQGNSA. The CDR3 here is CASSLDRGASGEQYF. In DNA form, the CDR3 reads TGTGCCAGCAGCTTAGATCGGGGGGCATCGGGAGAGCAGTACTTC.

This CDR3 is CSASEYADTQYF. The CDR3 DNA is TGCAGTGCTAGCGAATATGCAGATACGCAGTATTTT. This chain links TRBV20-1 with TRBJ2-3, with no clear D. Germline CDR1 is DFQATT and CDR2 is SNEGSKA (reference sequence). This CDR3 is 12 amino acids long. V was trimmed by 3 bases and J by 4 bases, leaving 8 bases between them.

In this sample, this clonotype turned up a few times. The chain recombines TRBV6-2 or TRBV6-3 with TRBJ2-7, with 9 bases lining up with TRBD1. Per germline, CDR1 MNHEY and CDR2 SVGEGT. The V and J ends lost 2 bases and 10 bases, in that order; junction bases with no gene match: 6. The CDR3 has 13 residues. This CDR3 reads CASSYGTGRRQYF. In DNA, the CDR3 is TGTGCCAGCAGTTACGGGACAGGGCGACGACAGTACTTC.

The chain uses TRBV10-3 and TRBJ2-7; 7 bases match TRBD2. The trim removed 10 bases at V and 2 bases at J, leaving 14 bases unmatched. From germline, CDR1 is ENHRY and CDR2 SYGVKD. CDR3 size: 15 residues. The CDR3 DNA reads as TGTGCCACCGCTAATGGGGGGGGAGGCACCTACGAGCAGTACTTC. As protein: CATANGGGGTYEQYF.

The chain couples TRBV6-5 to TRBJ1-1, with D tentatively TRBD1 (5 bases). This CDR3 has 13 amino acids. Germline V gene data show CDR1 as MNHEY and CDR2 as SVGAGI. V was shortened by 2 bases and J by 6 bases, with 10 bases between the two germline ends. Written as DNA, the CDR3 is TGTGCCAGCAGTTACCGTGGGACCGCTGAAGCTTTCTTT. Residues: CASSYRGTAEAFF.

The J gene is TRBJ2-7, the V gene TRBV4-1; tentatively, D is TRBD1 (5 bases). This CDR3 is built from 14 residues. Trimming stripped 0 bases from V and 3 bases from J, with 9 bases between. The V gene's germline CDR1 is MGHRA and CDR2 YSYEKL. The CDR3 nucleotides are TGCGCCAGCAGCCAAGAAGGGGTATACTACGAGCAGTACTTC. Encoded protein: CASSQEGVYYEQYF.

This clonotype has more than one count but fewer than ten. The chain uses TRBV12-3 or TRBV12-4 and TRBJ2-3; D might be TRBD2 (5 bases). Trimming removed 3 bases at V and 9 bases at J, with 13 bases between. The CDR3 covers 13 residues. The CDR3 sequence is CASSLTLGGTQYF. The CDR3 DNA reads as TGTGCCAGCAGTTTGACGCTAGGCGGGACGCAGTATTTT.

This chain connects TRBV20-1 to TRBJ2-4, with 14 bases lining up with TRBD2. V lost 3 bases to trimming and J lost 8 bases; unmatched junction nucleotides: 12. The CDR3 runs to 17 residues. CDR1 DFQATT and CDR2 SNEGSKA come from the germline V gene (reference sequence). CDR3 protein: CSARGGTSGGVWDIQYF. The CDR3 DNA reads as TGCAGTGCTAGGGGGGGGACTAGCGGGGGAGTCTGGGACATTCAGTACTTC.

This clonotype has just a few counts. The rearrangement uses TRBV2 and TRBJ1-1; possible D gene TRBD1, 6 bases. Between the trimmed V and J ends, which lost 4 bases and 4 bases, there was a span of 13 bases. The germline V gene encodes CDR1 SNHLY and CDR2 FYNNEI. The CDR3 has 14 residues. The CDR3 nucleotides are TGTGCCAGCAGTGCTTCACAGGGTAGCACTGAAGCTTTCTTT. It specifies CASSASQGSTEAFF.

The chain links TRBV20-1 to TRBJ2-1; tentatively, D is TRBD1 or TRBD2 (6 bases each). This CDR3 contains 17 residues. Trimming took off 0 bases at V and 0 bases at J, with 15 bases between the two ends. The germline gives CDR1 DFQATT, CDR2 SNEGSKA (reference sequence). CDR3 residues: CSARDTGALSSYNEQFF. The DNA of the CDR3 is TGCAGTGCTAGAGATACGGGGGCTCTTTCCTCCTACAATGAGCAGTTCTTC.

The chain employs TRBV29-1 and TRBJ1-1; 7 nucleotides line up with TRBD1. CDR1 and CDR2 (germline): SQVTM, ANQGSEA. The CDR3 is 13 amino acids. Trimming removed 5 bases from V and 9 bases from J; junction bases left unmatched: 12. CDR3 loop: CSVSGDRPYQAFF. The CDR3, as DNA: TGCAGCGTTTCAGGGGACAGACCATACCAAGCTTTCTTT.

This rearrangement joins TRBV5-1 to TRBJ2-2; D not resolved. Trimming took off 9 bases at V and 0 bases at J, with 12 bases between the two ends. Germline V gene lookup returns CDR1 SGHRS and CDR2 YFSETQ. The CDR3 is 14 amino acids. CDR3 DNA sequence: TGCGCCACCGAGACAACCCCGAACACCGGGGAGCTGTTTTTT. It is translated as CATETTPNTGELFF.

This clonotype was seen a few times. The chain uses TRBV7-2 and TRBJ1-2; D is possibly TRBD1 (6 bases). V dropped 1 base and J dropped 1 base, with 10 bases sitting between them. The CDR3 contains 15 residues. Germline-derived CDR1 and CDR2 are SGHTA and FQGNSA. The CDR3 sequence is CASSLDTGFNYGYTF. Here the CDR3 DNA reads TGTGCCAGCAGCTTAGATACAGGGTTTAACTATGGCTACACCTTC. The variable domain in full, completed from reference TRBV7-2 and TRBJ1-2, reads GAGVSQSPSNKVTEKGKDVELRCDPISGHTALYWYRQSLGQGLEFLIYFQGNSAPDKSGLPSDRFSAERTGGSVSTLTIQRTQQEDSAVYLCASSLDTGFNYGYTFGSGTRLTVV.

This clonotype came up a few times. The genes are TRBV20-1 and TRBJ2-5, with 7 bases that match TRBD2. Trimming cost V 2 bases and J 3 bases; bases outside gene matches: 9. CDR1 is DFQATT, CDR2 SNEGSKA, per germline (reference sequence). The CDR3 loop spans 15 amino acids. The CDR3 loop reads CSARSDERGEETQYF. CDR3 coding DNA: TGCAGTGCTAGATCCGATGAGCGGGGAGAAGAGACCCAGTACTTC.

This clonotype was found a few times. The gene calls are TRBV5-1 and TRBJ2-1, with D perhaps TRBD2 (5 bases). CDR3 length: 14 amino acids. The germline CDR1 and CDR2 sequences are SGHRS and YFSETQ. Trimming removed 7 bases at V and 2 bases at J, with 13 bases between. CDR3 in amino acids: CASVGELTYNEQFF. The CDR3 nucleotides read TGCGCCAGCGTTGGGGAGTTGACCTACAATGAGCAGTTCTTC.

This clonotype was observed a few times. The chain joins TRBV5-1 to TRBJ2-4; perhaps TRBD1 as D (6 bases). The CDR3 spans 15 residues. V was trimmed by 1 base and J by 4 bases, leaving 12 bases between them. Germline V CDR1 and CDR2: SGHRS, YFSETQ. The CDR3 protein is CASSLSVGQKNIQYF. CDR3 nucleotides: TGCGCCAGCAGCTTGAGCGTCGGACAGAAAAACATTCAGTACTTC.

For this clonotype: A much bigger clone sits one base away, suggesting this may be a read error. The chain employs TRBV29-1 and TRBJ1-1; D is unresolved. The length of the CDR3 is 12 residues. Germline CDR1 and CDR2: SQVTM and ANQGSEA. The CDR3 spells CGAYILASEAFF. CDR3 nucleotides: TGCGGCGCTTACATCCTGGCCAGTGAAGCTTTCTTT. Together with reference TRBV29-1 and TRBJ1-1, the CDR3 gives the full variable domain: SAVISQKPSRDICQRGTSLTIQCQVDSQVTMMFWYRQQPGQSLTLIATANQGSEATYESGFVIDKFPISRPNLTFSTLTVSNMSPEDSSIYLCGAYILASEAFFGQGTRLTVV.

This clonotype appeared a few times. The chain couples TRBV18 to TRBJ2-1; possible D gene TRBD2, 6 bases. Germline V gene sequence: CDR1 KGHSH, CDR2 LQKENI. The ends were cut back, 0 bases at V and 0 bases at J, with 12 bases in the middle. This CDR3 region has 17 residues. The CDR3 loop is CASSPPAGSISYNEQFF. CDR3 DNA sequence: TGTGCCAGCTCACCACCGGCGGGGTCAATCTCCTACAATGAGCAGTTCTTC. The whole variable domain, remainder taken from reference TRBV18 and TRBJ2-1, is NAGVMQNPRHLVRRRGQEARLRCSPMKGHSHVYWYRQLPEEGLKFMVYLQKENIIDESGMPKERFSAEFPKEGPSILRIQQVVRGDSAAYFCASSPPAGSISYNEQFFGPGTRLTVL.